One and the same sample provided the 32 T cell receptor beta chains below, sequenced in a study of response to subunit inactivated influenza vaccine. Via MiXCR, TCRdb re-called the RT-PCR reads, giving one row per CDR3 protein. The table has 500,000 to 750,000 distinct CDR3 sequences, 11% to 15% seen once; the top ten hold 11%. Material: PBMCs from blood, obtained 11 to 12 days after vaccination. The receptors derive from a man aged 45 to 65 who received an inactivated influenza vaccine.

CDR3 loop: CAISESPRTSYEQYF. CDR3 in DNA: TGTGCCATCAGTGAGTCCCCCAGGACCTCCTACGAGCAGTACTTC. The chain has TRBV10-3 and TRBJ2-7; no definite D call. Germline CDR1 reads ENHRY; CDR2 reads SYGVKD. This CDR3 region has 15 residues. Trimming left V 0 bases short and J 0 bases short, with 9 bases between.

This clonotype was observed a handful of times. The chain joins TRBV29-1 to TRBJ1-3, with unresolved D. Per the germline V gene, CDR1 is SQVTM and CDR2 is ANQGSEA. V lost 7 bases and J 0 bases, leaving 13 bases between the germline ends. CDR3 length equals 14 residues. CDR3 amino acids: CSARTGSSGNTIYF. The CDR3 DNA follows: TGCAGCGCAAGGACCGGCTCCTCTGGAAACACCATATATTTT. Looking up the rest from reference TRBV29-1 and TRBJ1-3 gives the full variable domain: SAVISQKPSRDICQRGTSLTIQCQVDSQVTMMFWYRQQPGQSLTLIATANQGSEATYESGFVIDKFPISRPNLTFSTLTVSNMSPEDSSIYLCSARTGSSGNTIYFGEGSWLTVV.

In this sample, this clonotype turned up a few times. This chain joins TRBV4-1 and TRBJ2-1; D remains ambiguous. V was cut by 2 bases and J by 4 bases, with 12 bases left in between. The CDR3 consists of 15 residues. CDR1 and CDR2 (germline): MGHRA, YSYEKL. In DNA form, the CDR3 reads TGCGCCAGCAGCCAATCCTGGGTCGGATACAATGAGCAGTTCTTC. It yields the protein CASSQSWVGYNEQFF.

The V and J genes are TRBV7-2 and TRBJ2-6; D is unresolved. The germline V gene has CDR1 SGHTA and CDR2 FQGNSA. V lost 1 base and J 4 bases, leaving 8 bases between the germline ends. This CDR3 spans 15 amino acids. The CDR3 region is CASSLGYVGANVLTF. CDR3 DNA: TGTGCCAGCAGCTTAGGCTACGTAGGGGCCAACGTCCTGACTTTC.

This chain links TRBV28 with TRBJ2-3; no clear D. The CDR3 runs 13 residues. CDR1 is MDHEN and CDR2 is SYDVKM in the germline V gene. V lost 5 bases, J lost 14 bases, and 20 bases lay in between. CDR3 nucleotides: TGTGCCAGCAGTCTAACCTCTGGGCCCCAAGGGTATTTT. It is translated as CASSLTSGPQGYF.

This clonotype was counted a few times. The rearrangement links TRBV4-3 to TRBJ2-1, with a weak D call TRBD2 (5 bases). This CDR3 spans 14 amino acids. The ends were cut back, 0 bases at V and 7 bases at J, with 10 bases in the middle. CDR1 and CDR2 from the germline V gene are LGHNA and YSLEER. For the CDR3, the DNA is TGCGCCAGCAGCCAAGACCAGCGGAGTAATGAGCAGTTCTTC. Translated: CASSQDQRSNEQFF.

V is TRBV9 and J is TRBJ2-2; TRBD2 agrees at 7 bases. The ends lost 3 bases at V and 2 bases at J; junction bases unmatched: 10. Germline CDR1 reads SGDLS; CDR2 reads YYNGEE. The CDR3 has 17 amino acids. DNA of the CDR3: TGTGCCAGCAGCGCCGGGATTGCGGGGGTTAACACCGGGGAGCTGTTTTTT. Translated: CASSAGIAGVNTGELFF.

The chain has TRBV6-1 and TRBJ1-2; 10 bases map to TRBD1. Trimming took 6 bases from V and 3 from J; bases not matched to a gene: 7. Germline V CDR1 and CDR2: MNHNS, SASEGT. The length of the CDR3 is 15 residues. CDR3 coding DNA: TGTGCCAGCAGCATCGGGACAGGGGCACACTATGGCTACACCTTC. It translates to CASSIGTGAHYGYTF.

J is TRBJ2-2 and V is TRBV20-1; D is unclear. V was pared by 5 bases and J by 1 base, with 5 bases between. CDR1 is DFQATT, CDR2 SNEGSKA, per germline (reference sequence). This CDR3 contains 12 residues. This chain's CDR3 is CSAPGNTGELFF. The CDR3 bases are TGCAGTGCTCCAGGGAACACCGGGGAGCTGTTTTTT.

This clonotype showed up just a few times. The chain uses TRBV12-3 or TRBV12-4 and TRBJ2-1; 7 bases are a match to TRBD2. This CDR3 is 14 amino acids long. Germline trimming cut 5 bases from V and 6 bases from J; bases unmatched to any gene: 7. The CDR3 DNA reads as TGTGCCAGCAGTAATCGACTAGCCGCCAATGAGCAGTTCTTC. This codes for CASSNRLAANEQFF.

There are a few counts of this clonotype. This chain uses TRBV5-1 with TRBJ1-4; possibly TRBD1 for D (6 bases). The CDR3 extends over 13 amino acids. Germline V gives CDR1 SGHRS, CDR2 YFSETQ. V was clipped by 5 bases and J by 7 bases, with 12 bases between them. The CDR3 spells CASSQQGSEKLFF. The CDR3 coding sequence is TGCGCCAGCAGTCAACAGGGTAGTGAAAAACTGTTTTTT.

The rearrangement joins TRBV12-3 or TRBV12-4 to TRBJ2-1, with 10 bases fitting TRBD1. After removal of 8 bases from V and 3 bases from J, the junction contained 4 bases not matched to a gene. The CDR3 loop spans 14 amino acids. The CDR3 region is CASERDRGYNEQFF. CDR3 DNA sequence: TGTGCCAGCGAGCGGGACAGGGGCTACAATGAGCAGTTCTTC.

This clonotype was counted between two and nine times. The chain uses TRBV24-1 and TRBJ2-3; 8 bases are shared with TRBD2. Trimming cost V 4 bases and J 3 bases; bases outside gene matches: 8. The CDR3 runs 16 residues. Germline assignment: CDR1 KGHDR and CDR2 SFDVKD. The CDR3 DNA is TGTGCCACCAGTGAACGAACAGGGACTAGGACAGATACGCAGTATTTT. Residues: CATSERTGTRTDTQYF.

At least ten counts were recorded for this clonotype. The CDR3 sequence is CSARVNRDYGYTF. The CDR3 coding sequence is TGCAGTGCTAGAGTCAACAGGGACTATGGCTACACCTTC. V gene TRBV20-1 combines with J gene TRBJ1-2, with a weak D call TRBD1 (6 bases). V lost 1 base and J lost 3, with 9 bases in between. From germline, CDR1 is DFQATT and CDR2 SNEGSKA (reference sequence). CDR3 length: 13 residues.

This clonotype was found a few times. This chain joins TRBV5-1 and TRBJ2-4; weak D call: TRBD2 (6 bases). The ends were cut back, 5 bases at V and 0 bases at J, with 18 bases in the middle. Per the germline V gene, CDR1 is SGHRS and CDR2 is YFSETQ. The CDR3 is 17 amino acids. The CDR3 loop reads CASRAGHSRGAKNIQYF. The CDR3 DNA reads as TGCGCCAGCAGGGCGGGGCACTCAAGAGGAGCCAAAAACATTCAGTACTTC. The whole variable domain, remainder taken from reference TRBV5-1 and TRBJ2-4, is KAGVTQTPRYLIKTRGQQVTLSCSPISGHRSVSWYQQTPGQGLQFLFEYFSETQRNKGNFPGRFSGRQFSNSRSEMNVSTLELGDSALYLCASRAGHSRGAKNIQYFGAGTRLSVL.

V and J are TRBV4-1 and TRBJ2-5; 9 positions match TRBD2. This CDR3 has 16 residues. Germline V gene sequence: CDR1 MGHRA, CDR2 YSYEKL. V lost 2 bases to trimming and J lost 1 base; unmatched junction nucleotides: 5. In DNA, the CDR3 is TGCGCCAGCAGCCAACCGGGACTAGCCCTCCAAGAGACCCAGTACTTC. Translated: CASSQPGLALQETQYF.

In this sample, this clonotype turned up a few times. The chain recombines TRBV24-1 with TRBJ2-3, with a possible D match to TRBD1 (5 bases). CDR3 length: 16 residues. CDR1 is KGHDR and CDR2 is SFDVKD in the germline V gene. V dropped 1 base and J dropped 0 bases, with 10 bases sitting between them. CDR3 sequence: CATSDFQTESTDTQYF. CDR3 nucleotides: TGTGCCACCAGTGATTTCCAGACAGAGAGCACAGATACGCAGTATTTT.

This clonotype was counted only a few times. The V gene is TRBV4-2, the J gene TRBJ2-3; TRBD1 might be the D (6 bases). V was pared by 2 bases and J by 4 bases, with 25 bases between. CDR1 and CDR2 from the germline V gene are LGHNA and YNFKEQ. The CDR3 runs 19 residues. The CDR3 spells CASSQFLSGIQGGADTQYF. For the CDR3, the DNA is TGTGCCAGCAGCCAATTTCTCTCCGGGATACAGGGTGGGGCAGATACGCAGTATTTT.

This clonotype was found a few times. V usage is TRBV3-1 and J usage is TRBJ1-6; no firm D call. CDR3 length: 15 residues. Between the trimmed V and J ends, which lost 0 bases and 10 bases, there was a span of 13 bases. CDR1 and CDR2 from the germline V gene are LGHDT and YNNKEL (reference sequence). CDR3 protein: CASSQDLAFRSPLHF. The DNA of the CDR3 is TGTGCCAGCAGCCAAGATTTAGCTTTCAGGTCACCCCTCCACTTT.

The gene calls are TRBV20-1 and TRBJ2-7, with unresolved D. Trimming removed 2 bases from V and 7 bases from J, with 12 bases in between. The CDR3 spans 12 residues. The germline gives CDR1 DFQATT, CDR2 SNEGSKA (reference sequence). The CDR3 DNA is TGCAGTGCTAGACCCCCGGGCCTGGAGCAGTACTTC. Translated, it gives CSARPPGLEQYF.

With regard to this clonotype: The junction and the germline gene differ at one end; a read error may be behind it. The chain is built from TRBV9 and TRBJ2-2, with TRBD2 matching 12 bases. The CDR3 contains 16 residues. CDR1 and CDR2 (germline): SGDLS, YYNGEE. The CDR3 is CARSEGLAGNTGELFF. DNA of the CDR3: TGTGCCAGAAGCGAGGGACTAGCGGGGAACACCGGGGAGCTGTTTTTT.

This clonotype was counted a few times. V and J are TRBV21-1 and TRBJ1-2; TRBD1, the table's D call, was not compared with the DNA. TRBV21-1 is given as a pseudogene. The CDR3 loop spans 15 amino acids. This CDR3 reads CASSNSRGRTYGYTF. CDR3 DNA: TGTGCCAGCAGCAATTCGCGGGGGCGCACCTATGGCTACACCTTC.

The CDR3 spells CASSQSGLYPHEQYF. The CDR3, as DNA: TGTGCCAGCAGCCAGAGTGGCCTCTATCCCCACGAGCAGTACTTC. The chain combines TRBV3-1 with TRBJ2-7; no reliable D call. Trimming took 3 bases from V and 5 from J, leaving 17 bases between them. CDR3 length: 15 amino acids. The germline gives CDR1 LGHDT, CDR2 YNNKEL (reference sequence).

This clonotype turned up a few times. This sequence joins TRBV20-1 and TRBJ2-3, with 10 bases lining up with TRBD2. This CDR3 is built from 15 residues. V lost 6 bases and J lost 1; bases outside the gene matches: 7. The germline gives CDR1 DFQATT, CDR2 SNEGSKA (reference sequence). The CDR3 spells CSAPLSGGRTDTQYF. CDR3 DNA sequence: TGCAGTGCCCCCCTTAGCGGGGGGCGCACAGATACGCAGTATTTT.

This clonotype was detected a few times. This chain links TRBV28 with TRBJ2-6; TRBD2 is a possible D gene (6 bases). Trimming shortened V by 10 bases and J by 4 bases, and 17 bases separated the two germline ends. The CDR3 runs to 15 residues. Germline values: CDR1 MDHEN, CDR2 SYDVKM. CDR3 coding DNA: TGTGCCATCCTGGGGGGAATGAGAGGGGCCAACGTCCTGACTTTC. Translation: CAILGGMRGANVLTF.

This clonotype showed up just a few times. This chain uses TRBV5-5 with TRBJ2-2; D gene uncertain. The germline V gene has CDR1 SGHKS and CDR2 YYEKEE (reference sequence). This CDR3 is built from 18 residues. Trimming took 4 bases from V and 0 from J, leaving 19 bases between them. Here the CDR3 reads CASSRAPVGLANTGELFF. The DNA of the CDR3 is TGTGCCAGCAGCAGGGCCCCAGTAGGTCTCGCGAACACCGGGGAGCTGTTTTTT.

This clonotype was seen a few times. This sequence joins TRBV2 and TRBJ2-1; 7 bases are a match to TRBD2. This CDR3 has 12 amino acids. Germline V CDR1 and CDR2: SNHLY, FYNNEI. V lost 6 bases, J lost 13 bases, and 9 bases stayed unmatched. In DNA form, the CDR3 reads TGTGCCAGCAGGGAAACGACGGGGGGTCAGTTCTTC. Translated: CASRETTGGQFF.

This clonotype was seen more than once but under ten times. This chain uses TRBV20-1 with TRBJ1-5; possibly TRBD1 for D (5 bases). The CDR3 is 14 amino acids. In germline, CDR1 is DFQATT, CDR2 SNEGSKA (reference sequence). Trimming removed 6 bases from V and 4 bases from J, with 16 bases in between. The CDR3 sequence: CSAIGAAGNQPQHF. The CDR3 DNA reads TGCAGTGCCATAGGGGCAGCGGGTAATCAGCCCCAGCATTTT.

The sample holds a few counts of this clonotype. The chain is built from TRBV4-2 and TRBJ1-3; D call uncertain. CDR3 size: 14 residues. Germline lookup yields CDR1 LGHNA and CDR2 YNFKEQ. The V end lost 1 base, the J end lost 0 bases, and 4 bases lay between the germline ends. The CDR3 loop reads CASSQGNSGNTIYF. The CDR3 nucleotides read TGTGCCAGCAGCCAAGGAAACTCTGGAAACACCATATATTTT.

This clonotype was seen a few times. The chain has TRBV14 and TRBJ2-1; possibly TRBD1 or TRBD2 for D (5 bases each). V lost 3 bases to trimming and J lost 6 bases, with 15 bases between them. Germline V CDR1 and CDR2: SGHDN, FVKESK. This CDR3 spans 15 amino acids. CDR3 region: CASSQPSGTTNEQFF. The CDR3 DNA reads TGTGCCAGCAGCCAGCCATCCGGGACGACCAATGAGCAGTTCTTC.

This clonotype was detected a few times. This chain's CDR3 is CASSWGRLNTGELFF. For the CDR3, the DNA is TGTGCCAGCAGTTGGGGCCGGTTGAACACCGGGGAGCTGTTTTTT. The chain is built from TRBV6-5 and TRBJ2-2; D is possibly TRBD1 (5 bases). The CDR3 consists of 15 residues. The ends were cut back, 4 bases at V and 1 base at J, with 10 bases in the middle. Germline CDR1 is MNHEY and CDR2 is SVGAGI.

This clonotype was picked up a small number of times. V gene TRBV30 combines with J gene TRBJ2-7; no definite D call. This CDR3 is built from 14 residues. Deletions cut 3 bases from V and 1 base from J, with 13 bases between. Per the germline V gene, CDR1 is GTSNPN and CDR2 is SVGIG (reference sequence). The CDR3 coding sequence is TGTGCCTGGAGAACCGGGCCCGGATCCTACGAGCAGTACTTC. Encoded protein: CAWRTGPGSYEQYF.